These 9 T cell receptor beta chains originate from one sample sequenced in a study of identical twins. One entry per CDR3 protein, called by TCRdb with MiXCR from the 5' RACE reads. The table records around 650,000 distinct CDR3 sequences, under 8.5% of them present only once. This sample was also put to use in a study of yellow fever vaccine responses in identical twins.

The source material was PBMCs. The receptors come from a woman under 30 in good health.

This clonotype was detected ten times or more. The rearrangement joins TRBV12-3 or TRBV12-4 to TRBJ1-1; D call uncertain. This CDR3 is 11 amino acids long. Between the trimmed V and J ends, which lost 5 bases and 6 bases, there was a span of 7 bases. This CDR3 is CASSLIPEAFF. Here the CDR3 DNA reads TGTGCCAGCAGTCTCATTCCTGAAGCTTTCTTT.

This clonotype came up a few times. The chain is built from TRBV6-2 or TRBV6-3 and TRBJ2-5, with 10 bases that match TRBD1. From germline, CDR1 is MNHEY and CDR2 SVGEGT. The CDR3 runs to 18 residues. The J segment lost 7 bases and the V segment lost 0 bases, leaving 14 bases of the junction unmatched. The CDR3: CASSYSMVSAGDRGTQYF. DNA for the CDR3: TGTGCCAGCAGTTACTCGATGGTCTCAGCGGGGGACAGGGGGACCCAGTACTTC.

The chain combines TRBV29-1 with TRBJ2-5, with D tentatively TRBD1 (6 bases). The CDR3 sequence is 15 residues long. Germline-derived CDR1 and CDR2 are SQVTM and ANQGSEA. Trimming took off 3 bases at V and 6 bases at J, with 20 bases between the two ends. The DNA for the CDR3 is TGCAGCGTTGATGGTATGGCAGGGGTCGATAAGACCCAGTACTTC. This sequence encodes CSVDGMAGVDKTQYF.

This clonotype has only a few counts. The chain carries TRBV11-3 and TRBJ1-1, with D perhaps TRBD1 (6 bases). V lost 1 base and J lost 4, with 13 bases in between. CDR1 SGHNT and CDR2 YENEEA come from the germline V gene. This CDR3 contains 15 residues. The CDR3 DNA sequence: TGTGCCAGCAGCTTAGGACAGGCAGCTGGCACTGAAGCTTTCTTT. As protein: CASSLGQAAGTEAFF.

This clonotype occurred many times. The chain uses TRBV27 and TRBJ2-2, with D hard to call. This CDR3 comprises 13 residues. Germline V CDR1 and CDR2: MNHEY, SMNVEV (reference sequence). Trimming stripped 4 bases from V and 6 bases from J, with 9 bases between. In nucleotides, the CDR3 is TGTGCCAGCAGTTCAAGGATCGCCGGGGAGCTGTTTTTT. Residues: CASSSRIAGELFF.

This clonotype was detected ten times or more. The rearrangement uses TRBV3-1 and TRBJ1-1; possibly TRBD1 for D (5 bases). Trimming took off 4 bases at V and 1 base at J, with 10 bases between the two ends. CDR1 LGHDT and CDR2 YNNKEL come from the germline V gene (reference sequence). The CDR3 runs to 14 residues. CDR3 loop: CASSLGHWNTEAFF. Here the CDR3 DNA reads TGTGCCAGCAGCCTCGGACACTGGAACACTGAAGCTTTCTTT.

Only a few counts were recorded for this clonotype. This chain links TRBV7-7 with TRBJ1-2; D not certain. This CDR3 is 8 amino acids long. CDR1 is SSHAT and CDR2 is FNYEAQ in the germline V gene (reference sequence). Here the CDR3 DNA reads TGTGTCGCCGATGGCTACACCTTC. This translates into CVADGYTF.

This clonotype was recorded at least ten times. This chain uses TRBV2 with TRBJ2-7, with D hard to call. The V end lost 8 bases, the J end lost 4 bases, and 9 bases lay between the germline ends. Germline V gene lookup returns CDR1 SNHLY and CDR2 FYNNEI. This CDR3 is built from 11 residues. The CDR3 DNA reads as TGTGCCAGCCGAAGCATGTACGAGCAGTACTTC. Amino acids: CASRSMYEQYF.

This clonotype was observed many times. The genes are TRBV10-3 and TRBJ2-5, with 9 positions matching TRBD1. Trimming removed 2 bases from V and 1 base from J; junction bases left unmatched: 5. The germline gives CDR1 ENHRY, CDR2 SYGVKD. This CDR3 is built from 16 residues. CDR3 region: CAISERGDRAQETQYF. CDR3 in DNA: TGTGCCATCAGTGAGAGGGGGGACAGGGCCCAAGAGACCCAGTACTTC.